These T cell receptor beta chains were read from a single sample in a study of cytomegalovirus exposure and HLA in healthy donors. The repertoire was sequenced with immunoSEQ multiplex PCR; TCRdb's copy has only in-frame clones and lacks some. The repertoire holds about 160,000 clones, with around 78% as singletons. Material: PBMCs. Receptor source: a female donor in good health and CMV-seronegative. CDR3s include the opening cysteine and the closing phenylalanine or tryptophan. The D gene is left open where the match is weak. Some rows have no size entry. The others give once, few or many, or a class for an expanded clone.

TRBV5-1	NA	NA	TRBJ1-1	TGCGCCAGCAGCTTGCCGGTTGAAGGGGCCGCTTTCTTT	CASSLPVEGAAFF
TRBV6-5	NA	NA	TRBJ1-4	TGTGCCAGCAGTCTGGGCCGTCGTGAAAAACTGTTTTTT	CASSLGRREKLFF
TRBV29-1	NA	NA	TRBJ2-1	TGCAGCGTTGACAGATACAATGAGCAGTTCTTC	CSVDRYNEQFF
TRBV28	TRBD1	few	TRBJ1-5	TGTGCCAGCAGTTCCCCGGACAGGGTGTATCAGCCCCAGCATTTT	CASSSPDRVYQPQHF
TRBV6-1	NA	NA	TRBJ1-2	TGTGCCAGCAGTGAAACGGTGGATGGCTACACCTTC	CASSETVDGYTF
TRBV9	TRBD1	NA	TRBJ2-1	TGTGCCAGCAGCTTCGGACAGGGAGCGGTCAATGAGCAGTTCTTC	CASSFGQGAVNEQFF
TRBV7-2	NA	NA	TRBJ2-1	TGTGCCAGCAGCCTTGATAGGACAGCCCAGTTCTTC	CASSLDRTAQFF
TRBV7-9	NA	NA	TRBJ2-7	TGTGCCAGCAGCCCATTCTCGAGGTCTCTGGGCGAGCAGTACTTC	CASSPFSRSLGEQYF
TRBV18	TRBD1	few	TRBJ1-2	TGTGCCAGCTCACCGTTAAGACAGGGGGGTGGCTACACCTTC	CASSPLRQGGGYTF
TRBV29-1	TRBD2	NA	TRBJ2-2	TGCAGCGTTGCCCGTACTAGCGGGAGGGCCGGTGGGACCGGGGAGCTGTTTTTT	CSVARTSGRAGGTGELFF
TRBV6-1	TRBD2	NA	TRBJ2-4	TGTGCCAGCAGTGAACCACTAGCGGACCGAGACTTAGCCAAAAACATTCAGTACTTC	CASSEPLADRDLAKNIQYF
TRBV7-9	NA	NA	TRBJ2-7	TGTGCCAGCAGCCTGGGCCCCCGGTCCTACGAGCAGTACTTC	CASSLGPRSYEQYF
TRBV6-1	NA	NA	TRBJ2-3	TGTGCCAGCAGTGAAATTGCAGGCACAGATACGCAGTATTTT	CASSEIAGTDTQYF
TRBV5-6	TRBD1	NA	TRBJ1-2	TGTGCCAGCAGAATTCCGGACAGGGGGGGTGGCTACACCTTC	CASRIPDRGGGYTF
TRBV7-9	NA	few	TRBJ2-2	TGTGCCAGCAGCTCCGAGGGATTGGCCGGGGAGCTGTTTTTT	CASSSEGLAGELFF
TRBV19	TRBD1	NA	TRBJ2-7	TGTGCCAGTAGTATGAGGACAGGAGACTCTGACGAGCAGTACTTC	CASSMRTGDSDEQYF
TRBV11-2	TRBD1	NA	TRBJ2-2	TGTGCCAGCAGCCCCCGGACAGGGACCGTGGCCGGGGAGCTGTTTTTT	CASSPRTGTVAGELFF
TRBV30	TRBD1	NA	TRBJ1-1	TGTGCCTGGGGTAGGGGGCCTGAAGCTTTCTTT	CAWGRGPEAFF
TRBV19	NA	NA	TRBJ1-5	TGTGCCAGTAGCCTCGAGGGGCCCCAGCATTTT	CASSLEGPQHF
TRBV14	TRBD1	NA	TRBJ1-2	TGTGCCAGCAGCTATCATTACAGGGGAGAAGCTAACTATGGCTACACCTTC	CASSYHYRGEANYGYTF
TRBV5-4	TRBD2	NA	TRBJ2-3	TGTGCCAGCAGCCGCGGGACTAGCGGAGACACAGATACGCAGTATTTT	CASSRGTSGDTDTQYF
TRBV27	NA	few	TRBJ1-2	TGTGCCAGCAGTTTAGGGCAGGAATGGGGCTACACCTTC	CASSLGQEWGYTF
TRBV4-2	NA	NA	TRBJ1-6	TGTGCCAGCAGCCAAGAATCTTATAATTCACCCCTCCACTTT	CASSQESYNSPLHF
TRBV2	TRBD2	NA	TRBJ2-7	TGTGCCAGCTTGTCCCTAGCGGGCTCCTACGAGCAGTACTTC	CASLSLAGSYEQYF
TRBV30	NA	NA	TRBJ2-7	TGTGCCTGGAGCGGCCAGGGGAACGAGCAGTACTTC	CAWSGQGNEQYF
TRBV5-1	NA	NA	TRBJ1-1	TGCGCCAGCAGCTTACAGGGCGGTGATACTGAAGCTTTCTTT	CASSLQGGDTEAFF
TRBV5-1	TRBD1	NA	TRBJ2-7	TGCGCCAGCAGCCTATCTACCGGGACAGGGCCCGGGAAGCAGTACTTC	CASSLSTGTGPGKQYF
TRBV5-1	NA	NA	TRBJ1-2	TGCGCCAGCAGCATACAGGGAATTTTCTCCACCTTC	CASSIQGIFSTF
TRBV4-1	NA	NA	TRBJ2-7	TGCGCCAGCAGCCCAGTGGAGGGCTCCTACGAGCAGTACTTC	CASSPVEGSYEQYF
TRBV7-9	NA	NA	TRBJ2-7	TGTGCCAGCAGCTTAGCGGGAGGAGCCGGACCCTACGAGCAGTACTTC	CASSLAGGAGPYEQYF
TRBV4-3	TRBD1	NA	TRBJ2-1	TGCGCCAGCAGCCCCTGGGGACAGGGGGCCTACAATGAGCAGTTCTTC	CASSPWGQGAYNEQFF
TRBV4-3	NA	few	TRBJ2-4	TGCGCCAGCAGCCCAGGGATGGGCGGGGCCAAAAACAGTCAGTACTTC	CASSPGMGGAKNSQYF